A selection of T cell receptor beta chains follows, all from one sample in a study of T cells in tuberculosis. Data came from immunoSEQ multiplex PCR; TCRdb stores just in-frame clones and leaves some out. The profile shows tens of thousands of clones, roughly 90% of them singletons. Sequenced sample: CD1b-GMM tetramer-negative cells sorted from PBMCs. The origin of the receptors is an adult woman with latent tuberculosis. CDR3s include the opening cysteine and the closing phenylalanine or tryptophan. The order of the fields is clone size, V gene, D gene, J gene, CDR3 protein, CDR3 DNA. D genes are given only for firm matches. Size values are once, few and many counts, or a class for expanded clones, and some rows have none.

clone_size: once; v_call: TRBV5-1; d_call: .; j_call: TRBJ1-1; cdr3_aa: CASSFSQTNTEAFF; cdr3_nt: TGCGCCAGCAGCTTCAGCCAGACAAACACTGAAGCTTTCTTT
clone_size: .; v_call: TRBV6-5; d_call: .; j_call: TRBJ1-5; cdr3_aa: CASRRTRNQPQHF; cdr3_nt: TGTGCCAGCAGGCGAACGCGGAATCAGCCCCAGCATTTT
clone_size: .; v_call: TRBV30; d_call: .; j_call: TRBJ1-2; cdr3_aa: CACRTTGLYGYTF; cdr3_nt: TGTGCCTGCCGGACAACAGGTCTCTATGGCTACACCTTC
clone_size: .; v_call: TRBV2; d_call: .; j_call: TRBJ2-2; cdr3_aa: CASNLYTGELFF; cdr3_nt: TGTGCCAGCAATTTATACACCGGGGAGCTGTTTTTT
clone_size: .; v_call: TRBV7-9; d_call: .; j_call: TRBJ1-1; cdr3_aa: CASSLVGGRVSEAFF; cdr3_nt: TGTGCCAGCAGCTTAGTGGGCGGGAGGGTATCTGAAGCTTTCTTT
clone_size: .; v_call: TRBV10-3; d_call: TRBD2; j_call: TRBJ2-2; cdr3_aa: CAISEAGGGLHTGELFF; cdr3_nt: TGTGCCATCAGTGAGGCTGGCGGGGGGCTCCACACCGGGGAGCTGTTTTTT
clone_size: .; v_call: TRBV19; d_call: TRBD1; j_call: TRBJ1-2; cdr3_aa: CASYLGQTGSYGYTF; cdr3_nt: TGTGCCAGCTACCTCGGACAGACAGGGAGCTATGGCTACACCTTC
clone_size: .; v_call: TRBV14; d_call: .; j_call: TRBJ2-5; cdr3_aa: CASSPTGGIQETQYF; cdr3_nt: TGTGCCAGCAGCCCCACAGGAGGGATACAAGAGACCCAGTACTTC
clone_size: .; v_call: TRBV7-3; d_call: .; j_call: TRBJ2-3; cdr3_aa: CASSPLGRGFTDTQYF; cdr3_nt: TGTGCCAGCAGCCCCCTGGGGAGGGGGTTCACAGATACGCAGTATTTT
clone_size: .; v_call: TRBV2; d_call: TRBD1; j_call: TRBJ2-5; cdr3_aa: CASGQGRETQYF; cdr3_nt: TGTGCCAGCGGACAGGGGAGAGAGACCCAGTACTTC
clone_size: .; v_call: TRBV5-1; d_call: .; j_call: TRBJ2-1; cdr3_aa: CASSLDRREQFF; cdr3_nt: TGCGCCAGCAGCCTTGATCGTCGGGAGCAGTTCTTC
clone_size: .; v_call: TRBV6-1; d_call: TRBD1; j_call: TRBJ1-2; cdr3_aa: CASRLDRARGYTF; cdr3_nt: TGTGCCAGCAGATTGGACAGGGCGCGGGGCTACACCTTC
clone_size: .; v_call: TRBV27; d_call: .; j_call: TRBJ1-1; cdr3_aa: CASSSYTEAFF; cdr3_nt: TGTGCCAGCAGTTCTTACACTGAAGCTTTCTTT
clone_size: .; v_call: TRBV2; d_call: TRBD1; j_call: TRBJ2-4; cdr3_aa: CASSPGTANIQYF; cdr3_nt: TGTGCCAGCAGCCCCGGGACAGCAAACATTCAGTACTTC
clone_size: .; v_call: TRBV6-5; d_call: TRBD2; j_call: TRBJ2-7; cdr3_aa: CASKPRTSFGEQYF; cdr3_nt: TGTGCCAGCAAACCCAGGACTAGTTTTGGCGAGCAGTACTTC
clone_size: .; v_call: TRBV6-4; d_call: .; j_call: TRBJ2-3; cdr3_aa: CASSEGTIGTDTQYF; cdr3_nt: TGTGCCAGCAGTGAAGGGACAATAGGCACAGATACGCAGTATTTT
clone_size: .; v_call: TRBV5-4; d_call: TRBD1; j_call: TRBJ2-2; cdr3_aa: CASSWGQSGELFF; cdr3_nt: TGTGCCAGCAGCTGGGGACAGTCCGGGGAGCTGTTTTTT
clone_size: once; v_call: TRBV27; d_call: TRBD2; j_call: TRBJ2-7; cdr3_aa: CASSSGGGYEQYF; cdr3_nt: TGTGCCAGCAGTAGCGGGGGGGGTTACGAGCAGTACTTC
clone_size: .; v_call: TRBV9; d_call: .; j_call: TRBJ1-2; cdr3_aa: CASSTRPTARGSYGYTF; cdr3_nt: TGTGCCAGCAGCACAAGACCCACAGCGCGGGGCAGCTATGGCTACACCTTC
clone_size: few; v_call: TRBV19; d_call: TRBD2; j_call: TRBJ2-7; cdr3_aa: CASRQRGATYEQYF; cdr3_nt: TGTGCCAGTAGGCAGCGGGGGGCAACCTACGAGCAGTACTTC
clone_size: .; v_call: TRBV28; d_call: .; j_call: TRBJ1-5; cdr3_aa: CASSPRGSVLGQPQHF; cdr3_nt: TGTGCCAGCAGCCCCAGGGGTTCGGTTCTAGGTCAGCCCCAGCATTTT
clone_size: .; v_call: TRBV5-4; d_call: .; j_call: TRBJ2-3; cdr3_aa: CASSLDRGTDTQYF; cdr3_nt: TGTGCCAGCAGCTTGGACCGAGGTACAGATACGCAGTATTTT
clone_size: once; v_call: TRBV30; d_call: .; j_call: TRBJ2-7; cdr3_aa: CALLSRGRFAYYEQYF; cdr3_nt: TGTGCCTTACTCAGCAGGGGCCGCTTCGCTTACTACGAGCAGTACTTC
clone_size: .; v_call: TRBV7-9; d_call: .; j_call: TRBJ1-5; cdr3_aa: CASSSQGGGNQPQHF; cdr3_nt: TGTGCCAGCAGCTCCCAGGGTGGGGGCAATCAGCCCCAGCATTTT
clone_size: .; v_call: TRBV6-1; d_call: TRBD2; j_call: TRBJ2-1; cdr3_aa: CASSALGTGTSLHEQFF; cdr3_nt: TGTGCCAGCAGTGCCCTGGGGACCGGGACTAGTCTTCATGAGCAGTTCTTC
clone_size: .; v_call: TRBV5-1; d_call: TRBD1; j_call: TRBJ1-1; cdr3_aa: CASSLEGTGRSNTEAFF; cdr3_nt: TGCGCCAGCAGCTTGGAAGGGACAGGGAGATCGAACACTGAAGCTTTCTTT
clone_size: .; v_call: TRBV29-1; d_call: .; j_call: TRBJ2-4; cdr3_aa: CSVGVPLAKNIQYF; cdr3_nt: TGCAGCGTCGGGGTCCCGTTAGCCAAAAACATTCAGTACTTC
clone_size: .; v_call: TRBV2; d_call: TRBD1; j_call: TRBJ2-5; cdr3_aa: CATLERGLKTQYF; cdr3_nt: TGTGCCACTCTCGAAAGGGGGCTTAAGACCCAGTACTTC
clone_size: .; v_call: TRBV9; d_call: .; j_call: TRBJ2-1; cdr3_aa: CASSGGVPSYNEQFF; cdr3_nt: TGTGCCAGCAGCGGGGGGGTGCCCTCCTACAATGAGCAGTTCTTC
clone_size: .; v_call: TRBV10-1; d_call: TRBD1; j_call: TRBJ1-2; cdr3_aa: CASSESQGNYGYTF; cdr3_nt: TGCGCCAGCAGTGAGTCACAGGGGAACTATGGCTACACCTTC
clone_size: .; v_call: TRBV7-7; d_call: TRBD1; j_call: TRBJ2-5; cdr3_aa: CASSADRGAQETQYF; cdr3_nt: TGTGCTAGCAGCGCAGACAGGGGGGCCCAAGAGACCCAGTACTTC
clone_size: .; v_call: TRBV5-1; d_call: .; j_call: TRBJ1-1; cdr3_aa: CASSFEPNTEAFF; cdr3_nt: TGCGCCAGCAGCTTCGAGCCGAACACTGAAGCTTTCTTT
clone_size: .; v_call: TRBV7-9; d_call: .; j_call: TRBJ1-1; cdr3_aa: CASSSTTGLNTEAFF; cdr3_nt: TGTGCCAGCAGCTCAACTACAGGGTTGAACACTGAAGCTTTCTTT
clone_size: once; v_call: TRBV6-1; d_call: .; j_call: TRBJ1-2; cdr3_aa: CASSQIPQGNYGYTF; cdr3_nt: TGTGCCAGCAGTCAGATACCCCAGGGGAACTATGGCTACACCTTC
clone_size: .; v_call: TRBV30; d_call: .; j_call: TRBJ2-5; cdr3_aa: CAWSGPPPGTITGETQYF; cdr3_nt: TGTGCCTGGAGTGGGCCCCCCCCCGGGACAATCACAGGAGAGACCCAGTACTTC
clone_size: .; v_call: TRBV13; d_call: .; j_call: TRBJ2-3; cdr3_aa: CASSSGLGAELSYTDTQYF; cdr3_nt: TGTGCCAGCAGCTCCGGATTAGGGGCGGAGCTATCTTACACAGATACGCAGTATTTT